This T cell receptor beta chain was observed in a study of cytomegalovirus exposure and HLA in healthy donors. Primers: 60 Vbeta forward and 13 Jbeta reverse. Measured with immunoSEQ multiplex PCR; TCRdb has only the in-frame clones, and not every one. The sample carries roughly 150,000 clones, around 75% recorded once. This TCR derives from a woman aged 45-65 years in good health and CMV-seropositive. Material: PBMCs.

The CDR3 loop is CASSYRGPDTEAFF. CDR3 DNA: TGTGCCAGCAGTTACAGGGGGCCAGACACTGAAGCTTTCTTT. The rearrangement links TRBV2 to TRBJ1-1; 9 bases align to TRBD1. The ends lost 5 bases at V and 3 bases at J; junction bases unmatched: 4. The CDR3 has 14 amino acids. CDR1 and CDR2 from the germline V gene are SNHLY and FYNNEI.